These T cell receptor beta chains were read from a single sample in a study of cytomegalovirus exposure and HLA in healthy donors. Sequencing was performed with immunoSEQ multiplex PCR; in TCRdb, only in-frame clones are kept and a portion is missing. The table records roughly 100,000 clones, roughly 85% of them present only once. The sequenced sample was PBMCs. These receptor sequences come from a man in his sixties in good health and CMV-seropositive. CDR3s include the opening cysteine and the closing phenylalanine or tryptophan. The order of the fields is J gene, V gene, D gene, clone size, CDR3 protein, CDR3 DNA. The D gene is left open where the match is weak. Size values are once, few and many counts, or a class for expanded clones, and some rows have none.

J gene: TRBJ2-5
V gene: TRBV9
D gene: TRBD2
clone size: .
CDR3 protein: CASSVLFGGAETQYF
CDR3 DNA: TGTGCCAGCAGCGTACTCTTCGGGGGGGCTGAGACCCAGTACTTC

J gene: TRBJ1-6
V gene: TRBV5-1
D gene: .
clone size: .
CDR3 protein: CASSFDRLVSNSPLHF
CDR3 DNA: TGCGCCAGCAGCTTTGACAGGCTCGTCTCTAATTCACCCCTCCACTTT

J gene: TRBJ2-3
V gene: TRBV9
D gene: TRBD2
clone size: .
CDR3 protein: CASSVEGGQVTDTQYF
CDR3 DNA: TGTGCCAGCAGCGTAGAGGGAGGGCAAGTCACAGATACGCAGTATTTT

J gene: TRBJ2-7
V gene: TRBV6-5
D gene: .
clone size: .
CDR3 protein: CASSYNSLDQWEQYF
CDR3 DNA: TGTGCCAGCAGTTATAACAGCCTCGACCAATGGGAGCAGTACTTC

J gene: TRBJ1-5
V gene: TRBV25-1
D gene: TRBD1
clone size: .
CDR3 protein: CASSESGRGRHQPQHF
CDR3 DNA: TGTGCCAGCAGTGAATCAGGCAGGGGGAGACATCAGCCCCAGCATTTT

J gene: TRBJ2-5
V gene: TRBV6-4
D gene: .
clone size: .
CDR3 protein: CASSNDGETQYF
CDR3 DNA: TGTGCCAGCAGCAACGACGGGGAGACCCAGTACTTC

J gene: TRBJ2-3
V gene: TRBV18
D gene: .
clone size: once
CDR3 protein: CASSPGVDTQYF
CDR3 DNA: TGTGCCAGCTCCCCCGGAGTAGATACGCAGTATTTT

J gene: TRBJ2-7
V gene: TRBV5-4
D gene: TRBD2
clone size: .
CDR3 protein: CASSLVSGGPYEQYF
CDR3 DNA: TGTGCCAGCAGCTTGGTTAGCGGGGGCCCCTACGAGCAGTACTTC

J gene: TRBJ1-4
V gene: TRBV7-3
D gene: .
clone size: .
CDR3 protein: CASSKPEGSLIEKLFF
CDR3 DNA: TGTGCCAGCAGCAAACCGGAGGGGTCCCTAATTGAAAAACTGTTTTTT

J gene: TRBJ2-1
V gene: TRBV5-1
D gene: TRBD2
clone size: .
CDR3 protein: CASSLTSGVNEQFF
CDR3 DNA: TGCGCCAGCAGCTTAACTAGCGGGGTCAATGAGCAGTTCTTC

J gene: TRBJ2-1
V gene: TRBV6-5
D gene: TRBD1
clone size: .
CDR3 protein: CASSYYGTGPDEQFF
CDR3 DNA: TGTGCCAGCAGTTACTATGGGACAGGTCCCGATGAGCAGTTCTTC

J gene: TRBJ2-7
V gene: TRBV4-1
D gene: TRBD2
clone size: .
CDR3 protein: CASSQPATLAGFSYEQYF
CDR3 DNA: TGCGCCAGCAGCCAACCGGCCACACTAGCGGGGTTCTCCTACGAGCAGTACTTC

J gene: TRBJ2-3
V gene: TRBV13
D gene: .
clone size: .
CDR3 protein: CASIRGGGTDTQYF
CDR3 DNA: TGTGCCAGCATTAGGGGGGGTGGGACAGATACGCAGTATTTT

J gene: TRBJ2-2
V gene: TRBV5-8
D gene: TRBD2
clone size: .
CDR3 protein: CASSPYSGAYTGELFF
CDR3 DNA: TGTGCCAGCAGCCCCTATAGCGGGGCCTACACCGGGGAGCTGTTTTTT

J gene: TRBJ1-4
V gene: TRBV7-2
D gene: .
clone size: .
CDR3 protein: CASSWTVLNEKLFF
CDR3 DNA: TGTGCCAGCAGCTGGACAGTTCTTAATGAAAAACTGTTTTTT

J gene: TRBJ2-5
V gene: TRBV2
D gene: .
clone size: .
CDR3 protein: CASVPGLLQETQYF
CDR3 DNA: TGTGCCAGCGTGCCAGGGTTGCTACAAGAGACCCAGTACTTC

J gene: TRBJ2-1
V gene: TRBV6-4
D gene: .
clone size: .
CDR3 protein: CASSTGMSSYNEQFF
CDR3 DNA: TGTGCCAGCAGTACGGGGATGAGCTCCTACAATGAGCAGTTCTTC

J gene: TRBJ1-6
V gene: TRBV18
D gene: TRBD1
clone size: .
CDR3 protein: CASSPVISGQGYNSPLHF
CDR3 DNA: TGTGCCAGCTCACCGGTAATTTCTGGACAGGGTTATAATTCACCCCTCCACTTT

J gene: TRBJ2-3
V gene: TRBV28
D gene: .
clone size: .
CDR3 protein: CASSEPQDGGRALTDTQYF
CDR3 DNA: TGTGCCAGCAGTGAACCCCAGGACGGGGGGCGGGCCCTCACAGATACGCAGTATTTT

J gene: TRBJ1-4
V gene: TRBV2
D gene: TRBD1
clone size: .
CDR3 protein: CASRRDRNEKLFF
CDR3 DNA: TGTGCCAGCAGAAGGGACAGAAATGAAAAACTGTTTTTT

J gene: TRBJ1-5
V gene: TRBV9
D gene: .
clone size: .
CDR3 protein: CASSVGSGTQPQHF
CDR3 DNA: TGTGCCAGCAGCGTCGGTTCAGGAACCCAGCCCCAGCATTTT

J gene: TRBJ2-7
V gene: TRBV19
D gene: TRBD2
clone size: .
CDR3 protein: CASSRKTSGTFPYEQYF
CDR3 DNA: TGTGCCAGTAGTCGAAAGACTAGCGGGACTTTTCCCTACGAGCAGTACTTC

J gene: TRBJ2-4
V gene: TRBV5-1
D gene: TRBD2
clone size: .
CDR3 protein: CASSFLAGGPGNIQYF
CDR3 DNA: TGCGCCAGCAGCTTCTTAGCGGGGGGGCCGGGGAACATTCAGTACTTC

J gene: TRBJ1-4
V gene: TRBV7-8
D gene: TRBD1
clone size: once
CDR3 protein: CASSPGQGSNEKLFF
CDR3 DNA: TGTGCCAGCAGCCCCGGACAGGGCAGTAATGAAAAACTGTTTTTT

J gene: TRBJ2-3
V gene: TRBV7-8
D gene: TRBD2
clone size: .
CDR3 protein: CASSWPHSAGGAPDTQYF
CDR3 DNA: TGTGCCAGCAGCTGGCCCCATAGCGCCGGGGGGGCCCCAGATACGCAGTATTTT

J gene: TRBJ2-1
V gene: TRBV4-1
D gene: TRBD1
clone size: .
CDR3 protein: CASSQRGQGAMNEQFF
CDR3 DNA: TGCGCCAGCAGCCAGAGGGGACAGGGCGCGATGAATGAGCAGTTCTTC

J gene: TRBJ2-3
V gene: TRBV25-1
D gene: TRBD2
clone size: .
CDR3 protein: CASSYSGGGPDTQYF
CDR3 DNA: TGTGCCAGCAGTTACAGCGGGGGTGGTCCAGATACGCAGTATTTT

J gene: TRBJ2-5
V gene: TRBV10-2
D gene: .
clone size: .
CDR3 protein: CASSPRGQETQYF
CDR3 DNA: TGCGCCAGCAGTCCCAGGGGACAAGAGACCCAGTACTTC